This TCR beta chain was sequenced in a study of blood T cells in healthy people across ages. Points from the study as a whole: Unsorted PBMC material precluded a definitive naive versus antigen-experienced comparison. More naive CD4+ cells and higher diversity were found in long-lived than in aged donors.

This clonotype was detected only a few times. Its antigen is unidentified. The V gene's germline CDR1 is ENHRY and CDR2 SYGVKD. V was pared by 2 bases and J by 1 base, with 0 bases of the junction left unmatched. This CDR3 region has 15 residues. Alongside a J-beta primer mix, a sample-barcoded 5' primer served in a second PCR lasting about 7 to 11 cycles. TCRdb itself ran the 5' RACE reads through MiXCR, one entry per CDR3 protein. The sample shows over 750,000 distinct CDR3 sequences, approximately 25% of them seen only once. The data were also submitted as part of a second study, on T cells of mothers and their children.

This receptor was taken from a boy younger than 18 in good health. The rearrangement links TRBV10-3 to TRBJ2-5; 11 bases align to TRBD1. Specimen: blood. CDR3 loop: CAISEGQGAQETQYF. In DNA form, the CDR3 reads TGTGCCATCAGTGAGGGACAGGGGGCCCAAGAGACCCAGTACTTC.